Listed below are T cell receptor beta chains from one sample, sequenced in a study of T cell repertoires in cytomegalovirus infection. In TCRdb, the reads were re-called with MiXCR into one record per CDR3 protein. The sample has fewer than 1,000,000 distinct CDR3 sequences, around 32% seen once. For these TCRs, the target antigens are not known. Source: cultured CD8+ T cells from PBMCs, taken from culture after CMV antigen stimulation. Receptor source: a human donor in good health (CMV status not recorded). Some clones in this sample may be carry-over from other donors' samples. The CDR3 runs from the conserved cysteine through the conserved F or W. D genes are given only for firm matches. Clone size is not always given. Where it is, it says once, few, many or a class for expanded clones.

>few|TRBV5-6|16|TRBD2|TRBJ2-3
TGTGCCAGCAGCTTGGTACCAGCGGGGGAAGGAGATACGCAGTATTTT
CASSLVPAGEGDTQYF
>NA|TRBV27|13|NA|TRBJ1-2
TGTGCCAACAGTCCAAACACCATCTATGGCTACACCTTC
CANSPNTIYGYTF
>NA|TRBV10-3|13|NA|TRBJ1-2
TGTGCCATCAGGGGTGGACAGTCGGATGGCTACACCTTC
CAIRGGQSDGYTF
>NA|TRBV6-6|16|NA|TRBJ2-5
TGTGCCAGCAGTTTATTCTCCGGGGCCTTCCAAGAGACCCAGTACTTC
CASSLFSGAFQETQYF
>NA|TRBV14|17|NA|TRBJ2-4
TGTGCCAGCAGCCAGGCTGCCTACCCCGGGACCAAAAACATTCAGTACTTC
CASSQAAYPGTKNIQYF
>NA|TRBV4-1|15|NA|TRBJ1-6
TGCGCCAGCAGCCAAGAGTTTGGGGGCACTTCACCCCTCCACTTT
CASSQEFGGTSPLHF
>NA|TRBV7-6|17|NA|TRBJ2-2
TGTGCTAGCAGCTTAGGGACCGGGGCAGCGAACACCGGGGAGCTGTTTTTT
CASSLGTGAANTGELFF
>NA|TRBV6-2/TRBV6-3|11|NA|TRBJ2-7
TGTGCCAGCAGTTACTCTCGCGAGCAGTACTTC
CASSYSREQYF
>few|TRBV10-3|15|NA|TRBJ2-3
TGTGCCATCAGTGAAGGGGGGGTTGACGCAGATACGCAGTATTTT
CAISEGGVDADTQYF
>many|TRBV7-2|17|NA|TRBJ1-6
TGTGCCAGCAGCTTAAACCCTGGGGTGGCCTATAATTCACCCCTCCACTTT
CASSLNPGVAYNSPLHF
>NA|TRBV19|13|TRBD1|TRBJ1-1
TGTGCCAGTAGTAAGGACAGGAGCACTGAAGCTTTCTTT
CASSKDRSTEAFF
>NA|TRBV4-1|14|NA|TRBJ2-1
TGCGCCAGCAGCCTACTACCAGGGGGGAATGAGCAGTTCTTC
CASSLLPGGNEQFF
>many|TRBV5-5|14|NA|TRBJ2-5
TGTGCCAGCAGCTTAGTGGGGGGCTTGGAGACCCAGTACTTC
CASSLVGGLETQYF
>NA|TRBV2|12|NA|TRBJ1-5
TGTGCCAGCAGCGGCCTCGAGGAAGGGGCTGGGTTT
CASSGLEEGAGF
>NA|TRBV6-2/TRBV6-3|17|NA|TRBJ2-1
TGTGCCAGCAGTTACCCTCGATCCGGAGTTTCCTACAATGAGCAGTTCTTC
CASSYPRSGVSYNEQFF
>few|TRBV5-6|16|NA|TRBJ1-1
TGTGCCAGCAGCTTTCCTCCCGGGGCAGGGAACACTGAAGCTTTCTTT
CASSFPPGAGNTEAFF
>few|TRBV27|13|NA|TRBJ2-7
TGTGCCAGCCTCCTGAACGGGGAGTCCGAGCAGTACTTC
CASLLNGESEQYF
>few|TRBV29-1|13|NA|TRBJ2-3
TGCAGCGTTGAAGACGAGCTCACAGATACGCAGTATTTT
CSVEDELTDTQYF
>once|TRBV20-1|15|TRBD1|TRBJ2-1
TGCAGTGCTGCGACAGGGGCCAGCTCCTACAATGAGCAGTTCTTC
CSAATGASSYNEQFF
>few|TRBV27|13|TRBD1|TRBJ2-7
TGTGCCAGCAGACTCGGGACAGCCTACGAGCAGTACTTC
CASRLGTAYEQYF
>NA|TRBV5-4|13|NA|TRBJ2-2
TGTGCCTGCGCCCCGAGGGCCACCGGGGAGCTGTTTTTT
CACAPRATGELFF
>few|TRBV6-5|17|NA|TRBJ2-2
TGTGCCAGCAGTTACTCTGACAGGACTACATGGACCGGGGAGCTGTTTTTT
CASSYSDRTTWTGELFF
>NA|TRBV7-9|15|NA|TRBJ2-5
TGTGCCAGCAGCCACGGCGCAGCAGGGCAAGAGACCCAGTACTTC
CASSHGAAGQETQYF
>NA|TRBV6-1|14|TRBD1|TRBJ2-4
TGTGCCAGCGGTACCGGGACAGGCAAAAACATTCAGTACTTC
CASGTGTGKNIQYF